This entry describes one TCR beta chain. Assay: immunoSEQ multiplex PCR; the TCRdb copy retains only in-frame clones and omits some. This sample has 500,000 to 750,000 clones; around nine tenths occur once, and the top ten carry 0.0085% to 0.012%. These data belong to a study of shared T cell receptors in the human thymus. Germline V lookup: CDR1 MNHEY, CDR2 SVGAGI. The CDR3 runs 13 residues. Trimming cost V 4 bases and J 2 bases, with 7 bases left between them. These data also featured in a second study, about human thymus T cells. That work states: Each of the donors was a healthy Finnish infant who was undergoing open corrective cardiac surgery for congenital heart defects. Corrective heart surgery yielded the resections from which the thymus tissue came. It looked as if thymic and blood repertoires used V and J genes in a biased way. Related research has reported that thymic repertoires overlap highly among unrelated individuals.

This clonotype was sampled from a boy less than two years old with a congenital heart defect. The chain employs TRBV6-5 and TRBJ2-3, with D possibly TRBD1 on 6 matching bases. Sequenced: thymocytes. CDR3 region: CASSSGDTDTQYF. CDR3 nucleotides: TGTGCCAGCAGTTCAGGGGACACAGATACGCAGTATTTT.